This paragraph reports one T cell receptor (beta chain). MiXCR, run by TCRdb on the reads, gives a single entry per CDR3 protein. The sample consists of roughly 200,000 distinct CDR3 sequences, roughly 9.8% of them appearing once. J gave up 5 bases and V 6 bases, and 5 bases lay outside the gene matches. The CDR3 consists of 14 residues. This record belongs to a study of T cell repertoires in cytomegalovirus infection. The sequenced material came from PBMCs. The chain links TRBV12-3 or TRBV12-4 to TRBJ2-1, with 9 bases lining up with TRBD2. The receptor was isolated from a human donor in good health (CMV status not recorded). Some clones in this sample may be carry-over from other donors' samples. The CDR3 DNA reads as TGTGCCAGCAGACTTAGCGGGAGTAACAATGAGCAGTTCTTC. This gives the protein CASRLSGSNNEQFF.